A selection of T cell receptor beta chains follows, all from one sample in a study of T cells in localized non-small cell lung cancer. Data came from immunoSEQ multiplex PCR; TCRdb stores just in-frame clones and leaves some out. The sample carries 70,000 to 100,000 clones, approximately 90% recorded once. The source was PBMCs, collected before any cancer treatment. The source is a woman aged 40-70 years with stage II squamous cell lung carcinoma. Each CDR3 is given with its conserved first and last residue. Fields, in order: clone size, V gene, D gene, CDR3 protein. The D gene is left open where the match is weak. Clone sizes are given selectively: once, few, many, or a class where the clone is expanded.

size: -
V: TRBV7-8
D: -
CDR3: CASGIAEATEAFF

size: -
V: TRBV10-3
D: -
CDR3: CAIRGTGTNEKLFF

size: once
V: TRBV28
D: -
CDR3: CASSSRGRASYGYTF

size: -
V: TRBV5-1
D: TRBD1
CDR3: CASSYTPGGAQYGYTF

size: -
V: TRBV5-1
D: -
CDR3: CASSLSDLSHEQYF

size: once
V: TRBV19
D: TRBD1
CDR3: CASGQGVNEKLFF

size: -
V: TRBV2
D: -
CDR3: CASTLNEKLFF

size: -
V: TRBV25-1
D: -
CDR3: CASNLGGTLEDTQYF

size: -
V: TRBV10-3
D: -
CDR3: CAINRDLYGYTF

size: -
V: TRBV29-1
D: -
CDR3: CSVEEGGGVANEQYF

size: -
V: TRBV5-4
D: TRBD1
CDR3: CASSFGQGGTEAFF

size: -
V: TRBV29-1
D: TRBD1
CDR3: CSGRGQGVREQYF

size: -
V: TRBV7-2
D: -
CDR3: CASSLGAGQSYNEQFF

size: -
V: TRBV19
D: TRBD1
CDR3: CASSQGDYNSPLHF

size: -
V: TRBV19
D: TRBD1
CDR3: CASSRDRWSDEQFF

size: -
V: TRBV28
D: TRBD2
CDR3: CATSFGLAGTYEQYF

size: -
V: TRBV7-9
D: TRBD1
CDR3: CASSRGDRASEAFF

size: -
V: TRBV7-2
D: -
CDR3: CASSLGGVGSYNEQFF

size: -
V: TRBV6-5
D: -
CDR3: CASSSDLSVNYGYTF

size: once
V: TRBV19
D: TRBD2
CDR3: CASRRTSGRSDTQYF

size: -
V: TRBV27
D: -
CDR3: CASRADGPQRLGNQPQHF

size: -
V: TRBV7-9
D: TRBD1
CDR3: CASSLAGTGSYEQYF

size: -
V: TRBV29-1
D: TRBD1
CDR3: CSARQGYEQYF

size: -
V: TRBV6-6
D: TRBD1
CDR3: CASSPGQGRTEAFF

size: -
V: TRBV6-6
D: TRBD2
CDR3: CASSLAGDLEQYF

size: -
V: TRBV5-4
D: TRBD2
CDR3: CASSLGGRAGELFF

size: -
V: TRBV27
D: -
CDR3: CASSLSTATDTQYF

size: -
V: TRBV23-1
D: TRBD1
CDR3: CASALPQPTRGPRLDYGYTF

size: -
V: TRBV5-1
D: -
CDR3: CASSPSGVPDTQYF

size: -
V: TRBV2
D: -
CDR3: CASSVEGKNYGYTF

size: -
V: TRBV11-2
D: -
CDR3: CASSNQRSTGLNGYTF

size: medium-sized
V: TRBV4-1
D: -
CDR3: CASSQAGGHYTEAFF

size: -
V: TRBV27
D: -
CDR3: CASSYYAGNYEAFF

size: -
V: TRBV19
D: TRBD1
CDR3: CASRALQGQGHGYTF

size: -
V: TRBV7-9
D: TRBD1
CDR3: CASSHRDRGHGYTF

size: -
V: TRBV27
D: -
CDR3: CASRGMSNQPQHF

size: -
V: TRBV29-1
D: TRBD2
CDR3: CSVPPPRGDEQFF

size: -
V: TRBV5-4
D: -
CDR3: CASSFRGRGSRETQYF

size: few
V: TRBV18
D: TRBD1
CDR3: CASSPNSPGQVGYEQYF

size: -
V: TRBV11-2
D: -
CDR3: CASSQSRGGGQPQHF

size: -
V: TRBV15
D: TRBD2
CDR3: CATSRSLAGGPDTQYF